Detailed here is one TCR beta chain. V trimming: 4 bases; J trimming: 2 bases; junction bases outside the gene matches: 8. This CDR3 comprises 17 residues. Germline V gene sequence: CDR1 SGHAT, CDR2 FQDESV (reference sequence). The data are from a study of T-cell memory formation after mild COVID-19. TCRdb re-called the 5' RACE reads with MiXCR, one entry per CDR3 protein. Here the sample spans hundreds of thousands of distinct CDR3 sequences, under 20% being singletons. This rearrangement joins TRBV11-1 to TRBJ2-7, with TRBD2 matching over 13 bases. The source material was PBMCs or a T cell subset sorted from them (not recorded which). This receptor was obtained from an adult woman who had mild COVID-19 (a few samples of this study predate the infection). Cell type and time point are not known. CDR3 coding DNA: TGTGCCAGCAGCTACCGCTCCGGACTAGCGGGGGCCTACGAGCAGTACTTC. It is translated as CASSYRSGLAGAYEQYF. Supplemented by reference TRBV11-1 and TRBJ2-7, the full variable domain reads EAEVAQSPRYKITEKSQAVAFWCDPISGHATLYWYRQILGQGPELLVQFQDESVVDDSQLPKDRFSAERLKGVDSTLKIQPAELGDSAMYLCASSYRSGLAGAYEQYFGPGTRLTVT.